A single sample gave rise to the 26 T cell receptor beta chains below, sequenced in a study of CD8 T cells in ankylosing spondylitis. TCRdb analysed the 5' RACE reads with MiXCR anew, one entry per CDR3 protein. The sample includes under 10,000 distinct CDR3 sequences, 3.5% to 4.5% of them seen just once. Input material: blood, either unsorted or a sorted T cell fraction (not recorded which). The receptors come from a female donor with ankylosing spondylitis or in good health (not recorded which).

This clonotype was found many times. This chain connects TRBV9 to TRBJ2-7; D remains ambiguous. Trimming stripped 4 bases from V and 4 bases from J, with 15 bases between. The CDR3 is 14 amino acids. Germline CDR1 and CDR2: SGDLS and YYNGEE. CDR3 region: CASSPRNPPYEQYF. CDR3 DNA: TGTGCCAGCAGCCCCCGGAATCCTCCTTACGAGCAGTACTTC.

This clonotype is medium-sized. V and J are TRBV9 and TRBJ1-5; D not certain. This CDR3 has 13 amino acids. V was pared by 4 bases and J by 2 bases, with 7 bases between. Germline V CDR1 and CDR2: SGDLS, YYNGEE. Here the CDR3 reads CASSSGGNQPQHF. The CDR3 region has the DNA TGTGCCAGCAGCTCCGGGGGCAATCAGCCCCAGCATTTT.

This clonotype is labeled medium-sized. The chain carries TRBV9 and TRBJ1-4; D remains ambiguous. This CDR3 has 17 residues. Trimming took 0 bases from V and 0 from J, leaving 12 bases between them. CDR1 and CDR2 (germline): SGDLS, YYNGEE. The CDR3 nucleotides read TGTGCCAGCAGCGTAGGCGGTCTGGGAGCAACTAATGAAAAACTGTTTTTT. It yields the protein CASSVGGLGATNEKLFF.

This clonotype was seen repeatedly, ten times or more. The rearrangement uses TRBV9 and TRBJ2-1, with 7 bases lining up with TRBD2. Trimming removed 4 bases from V and 8 bases from J; junction bases left unmatched: 15. In germline, CDR1 is SGDLS, CDR2 YYNGEE. The CDR3 is made up of 16 amino acids. This chain's CDR3 is CASSTNPAGVSDEQFF. CDR3 in DNA: TGTGCCAGCAGCACGAACCCCGCGGGGGTCTCGGATGAGCAGTTCTTC.

This clonotype is medium-sized by share. The chain combines TRBV9 with TRBJ1-3; D is unclear. CDR3 length: 15 residues. Germline lookup yields CDR1 SGDLS and CDR2 YYNGEE. The V and J ends lost 4 bases and 4 bases respectively, with 15 bases between them. The CDR3 spells CASSPTRKPGNTIYF. DNA of the CDR3: TGTGCCAGCAGCCCCACTAGAAAGCCCGGAAACACCATATATTTT.

At least ten counts were recorded for this clonotype. The chain links TRBV9 to TRBJ2-2; 11 bases are shared with TRBD1. The V segment lost 2 bases and the J segment 5 bases; nucleotides outside the gene matches: 8. There are 17 residues in the CDR3. The germline V gene encodes CDR1 SGDLS and CDR2 YYNGEE. This CDR3 reads CASSVSRDRGFTGELFF. The CDR3 region has the DNA TGTGCCAGCAGCGTGAGTCGGGACAGGGGGTTTACCGGGGAGCTGTTTTTT.

There are many counts of this clonotype. The chain recombines TRBV9 with TRBJ2-7; TRBD1 matches at 7 bases. V shed 2 bases, J shed 1 base, and the junction held 3 bases outside the gene matches. The CDR3 contains 14 residues. Germline V gene lookup returns CDR1 SGDLS and CDR2 YYNGEE. The CDR3 DNA is TGTGCCAGCAGCGTGGCACAGGGGTCCTACGAGCAGTACTTC. As protein: CASSVAQGSYEQYF.

This clonotype was observed at least ten times. This rearrangement joins TRBV9 to TRBJ2-1, with TRBD1 as a possible D gene (6 bases). CDR3 length equals 13 residues. Germline CDR1 reads SGDLS; CDR2 reads YYNGEE. The V gene lost 2 bases and the J gene lost 7 bases, with 10 bases spanning the gap. CDR3 in amino acids: CASSVTGQNEQFF. CDR3 DNA sequence: TGTGCCAGCAGCGTTACAGGGCAGAATGAGCAGTTCTTC. Full variable domain (remainder filled in from reference TRBV9 and TRBJ2-1): DSGVTQTPKHLITATGQRVTLRCSPRSGDLSVYWYQQSLDQGLQFLIQYYNGEERAKGNILERFSAQQFPDLHSELNLSSLELGDSALYFCASSVTGQNEQFFGPGTRLTVL.

The table lists this clonotype with many counts. The chain links TRBV9 to TRBJ2-7, with TRBD1 as a possible D gene (6 bases). This CDR3 region has 14 residues. The germline CDR1 and CDR2 sequences are SGDLS and YYNGEE. The ends were cut back, 0 bases at V and 7 bases at J, with 14 bases in the middle. The CDR3 spells CASSVARGSSEQYF. In nucleotides, the CDR3 is TGTGCCAGCAGCGTAGCCAGGGGCTCAAGTGAGCAGTACTTC.

This clonotype showed up many times. This sequence joins TRBV9 and TRBJ1-4; D is undetermined. Germline V gene sequence: CDR1 SGDLS, CDR2 YYNGEE. CDR3 size: 15 residues. V lost 3 bases and J lost 7, with 16 bases in between. The CDR3 region has the DNA TGTGCCAGCAGCGGCAGCGGTGGAGACGGTGAAAAACTGTTTTTT. Translated: CASSGSGGDGEKLFF.

This clonotype was observed at least ten times. This sequence joins TRBV9 and TRBJ2-7; D might be TRBD1 (6 bases). The CDR3 has 14 amino acids. Per the germline V gene, CDR1 is SGDLS and CDR2 is YYNGEE. The V gene lost 4 bases and the J gene lost 6 bases, with 17 bases spanning the gap. The CDR3 protein is CASSPSTGIVEQYF. The CDR3 nucleotides are TGTGCCAGCAGCCCGAGCACAGGGATCGTCGAGCAGTACTTC.

This clonotype was counted many times. A much larger clone sits a single nucleotide away, making a read error possible. This chain links TRBV9 with TRBJ1-1; the D is unclear. Trimming pared 0 bases from V and 4 bases from J, leaving 7 bases between. Germline CDR1 is SGDLS and CDR2 is YYNGEE. This CDR3 is 13 amino acids long. CDR3 sequence (DNA): TGTGCCAGCAGCGTAGGAGGGAGCACTGAAGCTTTCTTT. Protein: CASSVGGSTEAFF.

This clonotype was detected ten times or more. This sequence joins TRBV9 and TRBJ1-1; weak D call: TRBD1 (5 bases). V dropped 3 bases and J dropped 6 bases, with 12 bases sitting between them. Germline CDR1 and CDR2: SGDLS and YYNGEE. The CDR3 is 13 residues long. The CDR3 nucleotides are TGTGCCAGCAGCGGTTCAGCGGGGGCTGAAGCTTTCTTT. This gives the protein CASSGSAGAEAFF.

This clonotype rates as medium-sized (0.01 to 0.1%). J is TRBJ1-1 and V is TRBV9; D unclear. V lost 0 bases, J lost 7 bases, and 13 bases lay in between. The CDR3 contains 14 residues. Germline-derived CDR1 and CDR2 are SGDLS and YYNGEE. The CDR3 sequence is CASSVVGGNYEAFF. CDR3 DNA: TGTGCCAGCAGCGTAGTTGGAGGGAATTATGAAGCTTTCTTT.

By frequency in the sample, this clonotype is medium-sized. This chain connects TRBV9 to TRBJ2-7; the D call may be TRBD1 or TRBD2 (5 bases each). Trimming took off 4 bases at V and 1 base at J, with 12 bases between the two ends. Looked up from germline, CDR1 is SGDLS and CDR2 is YYNGEE. The CDR3 consists of 14 residues. The CDR3 protein is CASSLGTFSYEQYF. The CDR3 DNA reads TGTGCCAGCAGCCTCGGGACCTTTTCCTACGAGCAGTACTTC.

This clonotype was seen ten or more times. CDR3 in amino acids: CASSAPGRGETQYF. The CDR3 DNA sequence: TGTGCCAGCAGCGCGCCGGGAAGGGGAGAGACCCAGTACTTC. The V call is TRBV9, the J call TRBJ2-5; D possibly uses TRBD1 or TRBD2 (5 bases each). Trimming took 3 bases from V and 4 from J, leaving 13 bases between them. Germline-derived CDR1 and CDR2 are SGDLS and YYNGEE. CDR3 length equals 14 residues.

This clonotype was observed at least ten times. V usage is TRBV9 and J usage is TRBJ2-4; 10 positions match TRBD1. The CDR3 extends over 14 amino acids. Trimming at V came to 4 bases and at J to 7 bases, leaving 5 bases not matched to a gene. Germline V lookup: CDR1 SGDLS, CDR2 YYNGEE. The CDR3 here is CASSPGTGANIQYF. In DNA, the CDR3 is TGTGCCAGCAGCCCCGGGACAGGGGCGAACATTCAGTACTTC.

This clonotype was counted ten times or more. The CDR3 coding sequence is TGTGCCAGCAGCCCCTCTCAAATCTATGGCTACACCTTC. This translates into CASSPSQIYGYTF. The chain is built from TRBV9 and TRBJ1-2; D gene ambiguous. CDR3 length: 13 residues. Germline V CDR1 and CDR2: SGDLS, YYNGEE. The V gene lost 4 bases and the J gene lost 4 bases, with 11 bases spanning the gap.

This clonotype was recorded many times. The chain uses TRBV9 and TRBJ1-2, with 10 bases fitting TRBD1. The CDR3 has 14 amino acids. Unmatched junction bases numbered 4, after V lost 3 bases and J lost 5 bases. Germline V gene sequence: CDR1 SGDLS, CDR2 YYNGEE. This chain's CDR3 is CASSAGTGVYGYTF. The CDR3 DNA follows: TGTGCCAGCAGCGCCGGGACAGGGGTTTATGGCTACACCTTC.

By sample share, this clonotype is medium-sized. J is TRBJ2-6 and V is TRBV9, with D unresolved. The V end lost 4 bases, the J end lost 0 bases, and 17 bases lay between the germline ends. The CDR3 is 18 residues long. In germline, CDR1 is SGDLS, CDR2 YYNGEE. The CDR3 nucleotides are TGTGCCAGCAGCCCGGACCAGCACTCGTCCTCTGGGGCCAACGTCCTGACTTTC. As protein: CASSPDQHSSSGANVLTF.

This clonotype was counted at least ten times. The CDR3 sequence is CASSTEGGGIADTQYF. CDR3 coding DNA: TGTGCCAGCTCCACCGAAGGCGGGGGAATAGCAGATACGCAGTATTTT. The chain combines TRBV9 with TRBJ2-3, with 7 bases matching TRBD2. V dropped 7 bases and J dropped 4; count of bases not matched to a gene: 15. The CDR3 contains 16 residues. The germline gives CDR1 SGDLS, CDR2 YYNGEE.

This clonotype was observed many times. The chain is built from TRBV9 and TRBJ2-5; D possibly corresponds to TRBD1 (6 bases). From germline, CDR1 is SGDLS and CDR2 YYNGEE. V was clipped by 3 bases and J by 0 bases, with 9 bases between them. The CDR3 is 14 amino acids. The CDR3 spells CASSAYRDQETQYF. The CDR3 DNA reads TGTGCCAGCAGCGCGTACAGGGACCAAGAGACCCAGTACTTC. Filled out from reference TRBV9 and TRBJ2-5, the complete variable domain reads DSGVTQTPKHLITATGQRVTLRCSPRSGDLSVYWYQQSLDQGLQFLIQYYNGEERAKGNILERFSAQQFPDLHSELNLSSLELGDSALYFCASSAYRDQETQYFGPGTRLLVL.

By frequency in the sample, this clonotype is medium-sized (0.01 to 0.1%). The CDR3 region has the DNA TGTGCCAGCAGCGTCATGGGGAATGAGCAGTTCTTC. This sequence encodes CASSVMGNEQFF. V is TRBV9 and J is TRBJ2-1; D ambiguous. Germline V CDR1 and CDR2: SGDLS, YYNGEE. The CDR3 runs 12 residues. Deletions cut 2 bases from V and 7 bases from J, with 7 bases between.

The rearrangement links TRBV9 to TRBJ2-3; no firm D call. The CDR3 extends over 13 amino acids. The germline V and J ends were trimmed by 1 base and 4 bases, with 7 bases remaining between them. Germline CDR1 SGDLS, CDR2 YYNGEE. The DNA for the CDR3 is TGTGCCAGCAGCGTAAGGTGGGCAGATACGCAGTATTTT. This gives the protein CASSVRWADTQYF.

This clonotype was detected many times. The gene calls are TRBV9 and TRBJ1-3; 8 bases match TRBD1. The CDR3 has 14 amino acids. Trimming cost V 4 bases and J 4 bases; bases outside gene matches: 4. The germline V gene has CDR1 SGDLS and CDR2 YYNGEE. CDR3 nucleotide sequence: TGTGCCAGCAGCCCAGGACAGGGAGGAAACACCATATATTTT. It specifies CASSPGQGGNTIYF.

This clonotype has a count of ten or more. The V call is TRBV9, the J call TRBJ2-5, with 7 bases fitting TRBD2. J lost 5 bases, V lost 3 bases, and 10 bases had no gene match. CDR1 is SGDLS and CDR2 is YYNGEE in the germline V gene. CDR3 length equals 15 residues. CDR3 DNA sequence: TGTGCCAGCAGCGAGGGTACGGGGGGTCCGGAGACCCAGTACTTC. Translating gives CASSEGTGGPETQYF.